This TCR beta chain was sequenced during a study of blood T cell repertoires in COVID-19. V dropped 7 bases and J dropped 4; count of bases not matched to a gene: 10. This CDR3 is 15 amino acids long. Germline CDR1 MDHEN, CDR2 SYDVKM. In the original workflow: Reference gene primer amplification gave nucleated cell count estimates. Clones were sequenced by immunoSEQ multiplex PCR, and TCRdb holds only the in-frame ones, with some missing. V and J calls plus clone size are reproduced from that table; the DNA served to infer D and trimming. In the table there are roughly 230,000 clones, around 81% of which are singletons.

This receptor was identified in a man aged 50-60 years with active or convalescent COVID-19. Sequenced material: peripheral blood. The chain uses TRBV28 and TRBJ1-1; 9 nucleotides line up with TRBD1. CDR3 sequence: CASKTPGQGFTEAFF. CDR3 bases: TGTGCCAGCAAGACTCCGGGACAGGGTTTCACTGAAGCTTTCTTT.